This T cell receptor (beta chain) comes out of a study of cytomegalovirus exposure and HLA in healthy donors. At the level of the study: Samples from HLA-typed donors yielded about 85 million unique TCRs in an early data release.

After removal of 6 bases from V and 2 bases from J, the junction contained 6 bases not matched to a gene. The V gene's germline CDR1 is SNHLY and CDR2 FYNNEI. The length of the CDR3 is 15 residues. PCR employed 60 Vbeta and 13 Jbeta primers. Using immunoSEQ multiplex PCR, the repertoire was profiled, and TCRdb retains in-frame clones only, with some absent. This sample has about 160,000 clones, with less than 90% found just once. The table lists this clone with a count of one. The rearrangement joins TRBV2 to TRBJ2-7; 11 bases map to TRBD1. The clonotype comes from a woman aged 18-35 years in good health and CMV-seronegative. Material: PBMCs. The CDR3 nucleotides read TGTGCCAGCAGCGCTCGGGGACAGGGGGCCTACGAGCAGTACTTC. This codes for CASSARGQGAYEQYF.